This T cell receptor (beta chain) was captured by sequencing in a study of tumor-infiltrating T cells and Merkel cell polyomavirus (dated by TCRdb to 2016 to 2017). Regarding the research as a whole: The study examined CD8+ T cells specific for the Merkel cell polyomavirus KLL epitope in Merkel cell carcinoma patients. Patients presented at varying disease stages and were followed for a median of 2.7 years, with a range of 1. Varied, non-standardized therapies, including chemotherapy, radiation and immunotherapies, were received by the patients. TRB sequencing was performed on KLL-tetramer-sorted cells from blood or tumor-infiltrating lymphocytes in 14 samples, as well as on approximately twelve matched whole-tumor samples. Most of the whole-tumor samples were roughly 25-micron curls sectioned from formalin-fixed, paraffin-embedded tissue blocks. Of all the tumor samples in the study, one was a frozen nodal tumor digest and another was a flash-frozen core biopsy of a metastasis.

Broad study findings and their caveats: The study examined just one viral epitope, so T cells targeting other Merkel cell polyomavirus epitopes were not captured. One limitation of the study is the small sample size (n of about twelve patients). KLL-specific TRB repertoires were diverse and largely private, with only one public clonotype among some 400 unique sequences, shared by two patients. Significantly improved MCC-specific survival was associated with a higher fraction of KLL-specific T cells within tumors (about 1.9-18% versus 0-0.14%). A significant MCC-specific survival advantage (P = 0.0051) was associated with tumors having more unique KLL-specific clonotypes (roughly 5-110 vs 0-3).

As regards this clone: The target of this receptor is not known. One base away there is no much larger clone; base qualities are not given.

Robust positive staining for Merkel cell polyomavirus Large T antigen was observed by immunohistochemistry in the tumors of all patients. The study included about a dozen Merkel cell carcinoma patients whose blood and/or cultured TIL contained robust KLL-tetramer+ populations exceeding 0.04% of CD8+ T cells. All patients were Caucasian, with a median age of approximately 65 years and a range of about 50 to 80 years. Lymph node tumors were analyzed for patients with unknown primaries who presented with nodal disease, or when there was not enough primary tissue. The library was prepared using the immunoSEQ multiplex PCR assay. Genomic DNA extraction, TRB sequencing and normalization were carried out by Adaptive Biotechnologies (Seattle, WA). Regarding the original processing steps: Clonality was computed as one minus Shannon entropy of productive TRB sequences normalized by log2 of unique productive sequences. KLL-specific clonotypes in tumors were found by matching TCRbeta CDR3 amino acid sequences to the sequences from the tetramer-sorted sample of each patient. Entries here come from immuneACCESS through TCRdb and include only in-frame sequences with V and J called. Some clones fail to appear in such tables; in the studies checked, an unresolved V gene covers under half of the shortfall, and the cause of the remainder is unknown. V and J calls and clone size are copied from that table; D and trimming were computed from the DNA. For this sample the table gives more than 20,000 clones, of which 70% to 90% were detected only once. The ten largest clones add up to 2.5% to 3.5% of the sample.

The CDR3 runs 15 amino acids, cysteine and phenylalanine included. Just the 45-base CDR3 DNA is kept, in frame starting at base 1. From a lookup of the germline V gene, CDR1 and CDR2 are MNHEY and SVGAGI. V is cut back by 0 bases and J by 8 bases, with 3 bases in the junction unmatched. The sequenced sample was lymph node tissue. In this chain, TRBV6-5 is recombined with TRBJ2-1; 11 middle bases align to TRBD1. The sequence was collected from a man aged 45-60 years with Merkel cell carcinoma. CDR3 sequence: CASSYSGTGGDEQFF. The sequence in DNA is TGTGCCAGCAGTTACTCTGGGACAGGGGGGGATGAGCAGTTCTTC.